This T cell receptor (beta chain) stems from a study of blood T cells in healthy people across ages. V gave up 5 bases and J gave up 5 bases, with 19 bases separating them. Germline CDR1 MDHEN, CDR2 SYDVKM. The CDR3 spans 16 residues. Then a second PCR, running about 7 to 11 cycles, was carried out with a sample-barcoded 5' primer and a J-beta primer mix. TCRdb re-called the 5' RACE reads with MiXCR, one entry per CDR3 protein. The sample includes 1.8 million or so distinct CDR3 sequences, about two fifths seen only once; the top ten take 23%. The TCR was taken from a human donor in good health. V gene TRBV28 combines with J gene TRBJ2-1; D may be TRBD1 or TRBD2 (6 bases each). Sequencing used blood. CDR3 nucleotide sequence: TGTGCCAGCAGTCCCTTCGGTCCGGGGGCCCACAATGAGCAGTTCTTC. Its translation is CASSPFGPGAHNEQFF.